This T cell receptor beta chain comes out of a study of T cells expressing NK-cell markers. For TCR beta, cDNA was produced by 5'RACE template switching with UMIs. One entry per CDR3 protein, without DNA, is what TCRdb gives after re-calling the 5' RACE reads. The sample table sets out 300,000 to 450,000 distinct CDR3 sequences. This CDR3 region has 16 residues. Germline CDR1 SEHNR, CDR2 FQNEAQ (reference sequence). This chain uses TRBV7-9 with TRBJ2-2; TCRdb selects TRBD1, and the lack of DNA leaves this call unchecked. The sequencing input was blood T cells: a sorted CD56 or NKG2C T cell subset, CD4+ or CD8+ T cells, or bulk PBMC T cells (not recorded which). The TCR originated in a man aged 18-75 years in good health. The CDR3 loop is CASSLASGAGTGELFF.